Below, 4 T cell receptor beta chains from the same sample are listed, as sequenced in a study of vaccination and CD4 T cells after COVID-19. Their cognate antigens are unknown. Described treatment: approximately nine-day PBMC culture with coronavirus spike peptide pools or control peptides (ViraFEST assay). Oncomine TCR Beta short-read sequencing was applied to DNA from cultured CD4+ T cells. MiXCR was run by TCRdb on the PCR reads, yielding one entry per CDR3 protein. The data hold just over 20,000 distinct CDR3 sequences, with about three quarters observed a single time. The material sequenced was CD4+ T cells from blood, cultured in vitro. All receptors come from a human donor who had recovered from COVID-19.

The genes are TRBV20-1 and TRBJ2-7; 9 bases line up with TRBD2. The CDR3 has 14 amino acids. J gave up 0 bases and V 5 bases, and 5 bases lay outside the gene matches. CDR1 and CDR2 (germline): DFQATT, SNEGSKA (reference sequence). CDR3: CSARLAAASYEQYF. The CDR3 nucleotides read TGCAGTGCTCGACTAGCGGCAGCCTCCTACGAGCAGTACTTC.

The CDR3 DNA follows: TGCGCCAGCAGCCCGGGCCCCACTGAGGAGACCCAGTACTTC. This encodes CASSPGPTEETQYF. This sequence joins TRBV5-1 and TRBJ2-5; the D is unclear. V dropped 4 bases and J dropped 5 bases, with 15 bases sitting between them. This CDR3 contains 14 residues. Germline V gene data show CDR1 as SGHRS and CDR2 as YFSETQ.

This chain uses TRBV12-3 or TRBV12-4 with TRBJ2-3, with D possibly TRBD1 on 6 matching bases. The CDR3 has 13 residues. Trimming stripped 6 bases from V and 3 bases from J, with 10 bases between. The CDR3 DNA reads as TGTGCCAGCAGCTGGGGGCGAACAGATACGCAGTATTTT. Its translation is CASSWGRTDTQYF.

This clonotype has more than one count but fewer than ten. The rearrangement uses TRBV10-3 and TRBJ1-5; no definite D call. The CDR3 length is 14 residues. V shed 0 bases and J shed 3 bases, with 6 bases lying between them. Germline V gene sequence: CDR1 ENHRY, CDR2 SYGVKD. CDR3 residues: CAISESLLNQPQHF. The CDR3 DNA follows: TGTGCCATCAGTGAGTCGTTGCTCAATCAGCCCCAGCATTTT.